This is a list of T cell receptor beta chains from one sample in a study of cytomegalovirus exposure and HLA in healthy donors. Profiling relied on immunoSEQ multiplex PCR, and the TCRdb table lists in-frame clones only, not all of them. The sample lists approximately 160,000 clones; 82% were seen once. Sequencing used PBMCs. Receptors were obtained from a girl between 5 and 17 years old in good health and CMV-seropositive. Each CDR3 is given with its conserved first and last residue. D genes are given only for firm matches. The size entry is marked missing in some rows and otherwise reads once, few, many or a size class.

V	size	D	J	CDR3	DNA
TRBV29-1	-	-	TRBJ1-3	CSVLSGRNTIYF	TGCAGCGTTCTTTCAGGCCGAAACACCATATATTTT
TRBV19	few	-	TRBJ1-1	CASKTAWQGNTEAFF	TGTGCCAGTAAGACTGCGTGGCAGGGGAACACTGAAGCTTTCTTT
TRBV7-2	-	-	TRBJ2-7	CASSLILSYEQYF	TGTGCCAGCAGCTTAATCCTGTCCTACGAGCAGTACTTC
TRBV30	-	-	TRBJ1-2	CAWNSNYGYTF	TGTGCCTGGAACTCGAACTATGGCTACACCTTC
TRBV10-3	-	-	TRBJ1-2	CAISFGSLYGYTF	TGTGCCATTAGCTTTGGGAGCCTCTATGGCTACACCTTC
TRBV4-2	-	TRBD2	TRBJ2-3	CASSSEGTPGGDTQYF	TGTGCCAGCAGTTCAGAAGGGACCCCCGGGGGGGATACGCAGTATTTT
TRBV2	few	TRBD1	TRBJ1-1	CASRARGGTGTEAFF	TGTGCCAGCAGGGCCCGAGGGGGCACGGGCACTGAAGCTTTCTTT
TRBV7-9	-	-	TRBJ1-1	CASSPYSENTEAFF	TGTGCCAGCAGCCCCTATAGTGAGAACACTGAAGCTTTCTTT
TRBV5-1	-	-	TRBJ2-5	CASSLGSDQETQYF	TGCGCCAGCAGCTTGGGATCAGACCAAGAGACCCAGTACTTC
TRBV9	-	-	TRBJ2-5	CASSAGTKETQYF	TGTGCCAGCAGCGCCGGGACAAAAGAGACCCAGTACTTC
TRBV27	once	TRBD1	TRBJ2-2	CASTIVFGTGPGELFF	TGTGCCAGCACCATAGTTTTTGGGACAGGGCCCGGGGAGCTGTTTTTT
TRBV7-8	-	-	TRBJ2-4	CASSNRTRLAKNIQYF	TGTGCCAGCAGCAATAGAACCCGACTAGCCAAAAACATTCAGTACTTC
TRBV11-1	-	TRBD2	TRBJ2-2	CASSPGLAENTGELFF	TGTGCCAGCAGCCCTGGACTAGCGGAAAACACCGGGGAGCTGTTTTTT
TRBV11-2	-	TRBD2	TRBJ2-7	CASSRGLAESSYEQYF	TGTGCCAGCAGCCGAGGACTAGCGGAAAGCTCCTACGAGCAGTACTTC
TRBV27	-	-	TRBJ2-3	CATSLLGSFADTQYF	TGTGCCACCAGCCTATTGGGGAGTTTCGCAGATACGCAGTATTTT
TRBV28	few	-	TRBJ1-3	CASSSPRISGNTIYF	TGTGCCAGCAGTTCGCCTAGGATCTCTGGAAACACCATATATTTT
TRBV19	-	TRBD1	TRBJ1-2	CASSRDSLNYGYTF	TGTGCCAGTAGCCGGGACAGTCTTAACTATGGCTACACCTTC
TRBV2	-	TRBD1	TRBJ1-2	CASNRGGRFYGYTF	TGTGCCAGCAACCGAGGGGGCAGATTCTATGGCTACACCTTC
TRBV29-1	-	TRBD1	TRBJ2-2	CSVEWFPGQGSSNTGELFF	TGCAGCGTTGAGTGGTTCCCGGGACAGGGCAGCTCGAACACCGGGGAGCTGTTTTTT
TRBV5-1	once	-	TRBJ2-5	CASSLGGDLKTQYF	TGCGCCAGCAGCTTGGGGGGGGACCTGAAGACCCAGTACTTC
TRBV27	-	-	TRBJ1-1	CASSDRVAEAFF	TGTGCCAGCAGCGACCGGGTGGCTGAAGCTTTCTTT
TRBV18	-	TRBD1	TRBJ1-5	CASSQLQGVDQPQHF	TGTGCCAGTTCGCAACTACAGGGGGTCGATCAGCCCCAGCATTTT
TRBV5-4	-	-	TRBJ1-1	CASRPDSWDTEAFF	TGTGCCAGCAGGCCGGACAGTTGGGACACTGAAGCTTTCTTT
TRBV2	-	-	TRBJ2-1	CASSGLLAIYNEQFF	TGTGCCAGCAGTGGTCTGCTAGCGATCTACAATGAGCAGTTCTTC
TRBV28	-	-	TRBJ1-1	CASRPTEMNTEAFF	TGTGCCAGCAGACCTACAGAGATGAACACTGAAGCTTTCTTT
TRBV5-1	-	-	TRBJ2-1	CASSFFRMRDEQFF	TGCGCCAGCAGCTTCTTTCGAATGCGGGATGAGCAGTTCTTC
TRBV7-8	-	TRBD2	TRBJ2-7	CASTTPGTSGVPRQYF	TGTGCCAGCACCACCCCCGGGACTAGCGGAGTCCCCCGGCAGTACTTC